This T cell receptor beta chain came from a study of cytomegalovirus exposure and HLA in healthy donors. Study-wide results and caveats: Common viral pathogens seemed, in a later analysis, to connect with several of the most significant clusters. Many donors shared some public TCRs, even though most TCR sequences were rare. Certain indistinguishable V segments, among them TRBV6-2 and TRBV6-3, were excluded.

Trimming left V 4 bases short and J 6 bases short, with 15 bases between. CDR1 is SGHTA and CDR2 is FQGTGA in the germline V gene. The CDR3 runs 14 residues. Primers: 60 Vbeta forward and 13 Jbeta reverse. TCRdb keeps only in-frame clones here, not all; method: immunoSEQ multiplex PCR. The data hold 150,000 to 200,000 clones, with 80% to 85% observed a single time. In this sample, this clone turned up once. Its target is not known. This rearrangement joins TRBV7-3 to TRBJ2-5; TRBD2 is a possible D gene (6 bases). The receptor was derived from a man aged 50 to 60 in good health and CMV-seronegative. The sequenced sample was PBMCs. CDR3 in DNA: TGTGCCAGCAGCTCCGCCCCGGGAGCGCAGACCCAGTACTTC. It specifies CASSSAPGAQTQYF.